The 28 T cell receptor beta chains given below trace back to one sample, sequenced in a study of T cell changes during pregnancy in multiple sclerosis. Some clones are missing from TCRdb's copy, which holds only in-frame ones; the method was immunoSEQ multiplex PCR. The data hold 64,000 or so clones, with roughly 90% observed a single time. The sample was peripheral blood, taken in the first trimester of pregnancy. The origin of the receptors is a female donor with multiple sclerosis, enrolled in a pregnancy study.

The CDR3 DNA reads TGTGCCAGCAGTCCAAGACAGGGAAGGTCCAAAAACATTCAGTACTTC. Translation: CASSPRQGRSKNIQYF. J is TRBJ2-4 and V is TRBV28; 7 bases are shared with TRBD1. The CDR3 contains 16 residues. Germline CDR1 MDHEN, CDR2 SYDVKM. Germline trimming cut 5 bases from V and 2 bases from J; bases unmatched to any gene: 9.

This clone has a single count. The chain has TRBV19 and TRBJ2-1, with 8 bases lining up with TRBD1. The germline gives CDR1 LNHDA, CDR2 SQIVND (reference sequence). The CDR3 has 18 residues. Trimming at V came to 3 bases and at J to 0 bases, leaving 10 bases not matched to a gene. CDR3 in amino acids: CASSMETGVPSSYNEQFF. Here the CDR3 DNA reads TGTGCCAGTAGTATGGAGACAGGGGTCCCCTCCTCCTACAATGAGCAGTTCTTC.

CDR3 in DNA: TGTGCCAGCTCGCCGACTAGCGGGAGATCCGCTGATACGCAGTATTTT. Translation: CASSPTSGRSADTQYF. This chain uses TRBV18 with TRBJ2-3; TRBD2 aligns across 12 bases. The CDR3 length is 16 residues. The V gene's germline CDR1 is KGHSH and CDR2 LQKENI. V lost 6 bases to trimming and J lost 6 bases; unmatched junction nucleotides: 10. The full variable domain, in which reference TRBV18 and TRBJ2-3 provide the parts outside the CDR3, is NAGVMQNPRHLVRRRGQEARLRCSPMKGHSHVYWYRQLPEEGLKFMVYLQKENIIDESGMPKERFSAEFPKEGPSILRIQQVVRGDSAAYFCASSPTSGRSADTQYFGPGTRLTVL.

Note on this clone: This sample also contains other DNA sequences that code for the same CDR3. The chain couples TRBV27 to TRBJ1-5, with TRBD1 matching over 10 bases. Germline V gene data show CDR1 as MNHEY and CDR2 as SMNVEV (reference sequence). V lost 3 bases to trimming and J lost 2 bases; unmatched junction nucleotides: 1. This CDR3 has 15 amino acids. CDR3 protein: CASSLGTGGNQPQHF. The CDR3 coding sequence is TGTGCCAGCAGTTTGGGGACAGGGGGCAATCAGCCCCAGCATTTT.

The chain combines TRBV27 with TRBJ2-7; TRBD1 agrees at 7 bases. Trimming cost V 5 bases and J 0 bases; bases outside gene matches: 7. This CDR3 contains 15 residues. Per germline, CDR1 MNHEY and CDR2 SMNVEV (reference sequence). The CDR3 DNA reads as TGTGCCAGCAGTGCCCACCGGGACAGCTCCTACGAGCAGTACTTC. It encodes CASSAHRDSSYEQYF.

This chain connects TRBV5-5 to TRBJ1-1; 11 bases agree with TRBD1. The CDR3 contains 13 residues. J was trimmed by 11 bases and V by 4 bases; bases with no gene match: 7. The germline CDR1 and CDR2 sequences are SGHKS and YYEKEE (reference sequence). CDR3 sequence reads: CASSVFGQGAAFF. In DNA form, the CDR3 reads TGTGCCAGCAGCGTGTTTGGACAGGGGGCGGCTTTCTTT. Full variable domain (outside the CDR3, taken from reference TRBV5-5 and TRBJ1-1): DAGVTQSPTHLIKTRGQQVTLRCSPISGHKSVSWYQQVLGQGPQFIFQYYEKEERGRGNFPDRFSARQFPNYSSELNVNALLLGDSALYLCASSVFGQGAAFFGQGTRLTVV.

The genes are TRBV16 and TRBJ1-2, with D uncertain. Germline CDR1 reads KGHSY; CDR2 reads FQNENV. V lost 0 bases and J 6 bases, leaving 8 bases between the germline ends. This CDR3 region has 13 residues. The CDR3 sequence: CASSQSGGNGYTF. The CDR3, as DNA: TGTGCCAGCAGCCAATCGGGCGGGAATGGCTACACCTTC.

The genes are TRBV6-6 and TRBJ1-1; D perhaps matches TRBD1 (6 bases). There are 15 residues in the CDR3. Germline CDR1 reads MNHNY; CDR2 reads SVGAGI (reference sequence). Trimming took off 6 bases at V and 1 base at J, with 15 bases between the two ends. The CDR3 bases are TGTGCCAGCAGACGCGACGGACAGAAGAACACTGAAGCTTTCTTT. Translated, it gives CASRRDGQKNTEAFF.

This rearrangement joins TRBV5-1 to TRBJ2-2; 8 bases fit TRBD2. The CDR3 is made up of 16 amino acids. Losses at the gene ends were 7 bases for V and 5 bases for J; bases not matched to a gene: 13. Germline CDR1 is SGHRS and CDR2 is YFSETQ. CDR3 in amino acids: CASSQGAGGMTGELFF. The CDR3 DNA reads TGCGCCAGCTCCCAAGGCGCGGGAGGAATGACCGGGGAGCTGTTTTTT.

CDR3 in amino acids: CASSQPLLAGGTDTQYF. The CDR3 DNA reads as TGCGCCAGCAGCCAACCCCTACTAGCGGGAGGCACAGATACGCAGTATTTT. V gene TRBV4-1 combines with J gene TRBJ2-3; 11 positions match TRBD2. Germline trimming cut 2 bases from V and 1 base from J; bases unmatched to any gene: 5. Germline loops: CDR1 MGHRA, CDR2 YSYEKL. The CDR3 is 17 amino acids.

J is TRBJ1-3 and V is TRBV2; no definite D call. The V gene lost 6 bases and the J gene lost 2 bases, with 11 bases spanning the gap. Germline V CDR1 and CDR2: SNHLY, FYNNEI. The CDR3 consists of 14 residues. The CDR3 region is CASRSGTAGNTIYF. CDR3 sequence (DNA): TGTGCCAGCAGGTCCGGTACGGCTGGAAACACCATATATTTT.

V is TRBV4-1 and J is TRBJ2-7; 9 bases agree with TRBD1. CDR1 and CDR2 from the germline V gene are MGHRA and YSYEKL. Trimming at V came to 2 bases and at J to 6 bases, leaving 11 bases not matched to a gene. This CDR3 region has 16 residues. The CDR3: CASSQLTGGSQIEQYF. In DNA, the CDR3 is TGCGCCAGCAGCCAACTTACAGGGGGCAGCCAAATCGAGCAGTACTTC.

The rearrangement uses TRBV15 and TRBJ2-7; the match to TRBD2 covers 8 bases. V was pared by 6 bases and J by 3 bases, with 13 bases of the junction left unmatched. The CDR3 extends over 16 amino acids. Per germline, CDR1 LNHNV and CDR2 YYDKDF (reference sequence). The CDR3 reads CATSMPTRAGVYEQYF. The CDR3 nucleotides read TGTGCCACCAGTATGCCGACAAGAGCGGGAGTCTACGAGCAGTACTTC.

The V and J genes are TRBV5-1 and TRBJ2-7; D is possibly TRBD2 (5 bases). V lost 0 bases to trimming and J lost 6 bases, with 7 bases between them. The CDR3 contains 12 residues. In germline, CDR1 is SGHRS, CDR2 YFSETQ. The CDR3 loop is CASSLDGVEQYF. The CDR3 DNA reads TGCGCCAGCAGCTTGGACGGGGTCGAGCAGTACTTC. Together with reference TRBV5-1 and TRBJ2-7, the CDR3 gives the full variable domain: KAGVTQTPRYLIKTRGQQVTLSCSPISGHRSVSWYQQTPGQGLQFLFEYFSETQRNKGNFPGRFSGRQFSNSRSEMNVSTLELGDSALYLCASSLDGVEQYFGPGTRLTVT.

The V and J genes are TRBV5-1 and TRBJ1-4; 9 bases fit TRBD1. In germline, CDR1 is SGHRS, CDR2 YFSETQ. Trimming cost V 4 bases and J 3 bases; bases outside gene matches: 10. The CDR3 covers 17 residues. In DNA form, the CDR3 reads TGCGCCAGCAGCCCGGTCCCGGGACAGGGTGCTAATGAAAAACTGTTTTTT. Translating gives CASSPVPGQGANEKLFF.

The genes are TRBV28 and TRBJ2-7; 7 bases match TRBD1. The CDR3 consists of 15 residues. With V trimmed by 7 bases and J by 0 bases, 9 bases remained unmatched. CDR1 and CDR2 (germline): MDHEN, SYDVKM. In DNA form, the CDR3 reads TGTGCCAGCAATCTTTACAGGGGTAGCTCCTACGAGCAGTACTTC. Protein sequence: CASNLYRGSSYEQYF.

The chain uses TRBV27 and TRBJ1-2; D not certain. The CDR3 extends over 13 amino acids. V lost 5 bases, J lost 4 bases, and 11 bases lay in between. In germline, CDR1 is MNHEY, CDR2 SMNVEV (reference sequence). CDR3 sequence: CASSRTRGYGYTF. In DNA form, the CDR3 reads TGTGCCAGCAGTCGTACGCGAGGCTATGGCTACACCTTC.

The rearrangement links TRBV29-1 to TRBJ2-7; 9 bases agree with TRBD1. Trimming took 7 bases from V and 5 from J; bases not matched to a gene: 15. The CDR3 consists of 15 residues. Germline CDR1 reads SQVTM; CDR2 reads ANQGSEA. The CDR3 here is CSAATGGGEGNEQYF. The CDR3 nucleotides read TGCAGCGCCGCGACAGGGGGTGGGGAGGGGAACGAGCAGTACTTC.

The chain has TRBV7-2 and TRBJ2-7; 10 bases agree with TRBD2. V trimming: 1 base; J trimming: 3 bases; junction bases outside the gene matches: 15. This CDR3 has 19 amino acids. Per the germline V gene, CDR1 is SGHTA and CDR2 is FQGNSA. The CDR3 DNA reads as TGTGCCAGCAGCTTAGGATCCGGTGTACTAGCGGGAAGAAACTACGAGCAGTACTTC. Amino acids: CASSLGSGVLAGRNYEQYF.

This rearrangement joins TRBV27 to TRBJ2-5; 10 bases are shared with TRBD2. The trim removed 5 bases at V and 3 bases at J, leaving 12 bases unmatched. Germline CDR1 is MNHEY and CDR2 is SMNVEV (reference sequence). The CDR3 length is 17 residues. CDR3 region: CASSPYGTAGGKETQYF. Here the CDR3 DNA reads TGTGCCAGCAGTCCGTACGGGACAGCGGGAGGGAAAGAGACCCAGTACTTC.

V is TRBV13 and J is TRBJ2-7; the match to TRBD2 covers 9 bases. This CDR3 has 14 residues. Trimming at V came to 3 bases and at J to 2 bases, leaving 2 bases not matched to a gene. Looked up from germline, CDR1 is PRHDT and CDR2 is FYEKMQ (reference sequence). In DNA form, the CDR3 reads TGTGCCAGCAGCTTTTTAGCGGGAGCCTACGAGCAGTACTTC. Its protein is CASSFLAGAYEQYF.

This rearrangement joins TRBV21-1 to TRBJ2-7; whether TRBD2, the table's D call, matches the DNA was not checked. TRBV21-1 is a pseudogene locus. CDR3 length equals 14 residues. The CDR3 loop is CASSKLQRGYEQYF. As DNA, the CDR3 is TGTGCCAGCAGCAAGTTGCAGCGGGGATACGAGCAGTACTTC.

The chain uses TRBV2 and TRBJ1-1, with TRBD1 identical over 7 bases. The junction had 12 bases not matched to a gene; V was cut back by 5 bases and J by 6 bases. There are 15 residues in the CDR3. The germline V gene encodes CDR1 SNHLY and CDR2 FYNNEI. CDR3 sequence reads: CASSKETGREAEAFF. CDR3 bases: TGTGCCAGCAGTAAGGAGACAGGGCGAGAGGCTGAAGCTTTCTTT.

This chain joins TRBV9 and TRBJ2-2; 11 bases map to TRBD2. Trimming cost V 0 bases and J 3 bases; bases outside gene matches: 7. Germline V gives CDR1 SGDLS, CDR2 YYNGEE. The CDR3 is made up of 18 amino acids. CDR3 residues: CASSVELAGARDTGELFF. The CDR3, as DNA: TGTGCCAGCAGCGTAGAACTAGCGGGAGCGCGCGACACCGGGGAGCTGTTTTTT.

The count of this clone is one. The chain joins TRBV7-9 to TRBJ1-5; D is uncertain. Trimming took off 3 bases at V and 5 bases at J, with 8 bases between the two ends. The length of the CDR3 is 13 residues. Per the germline V gene, CDR1 is SEHNR and CDR2 is FQNEAQ (reference sequence). For the CDR3, the DNA is TGTGCCAGCAGCTTTTCGGTAGATCAGCCCCAGCATTTT. It translates to CASSFSVDQPQHF.

The chain employs TRBV5-8 and TRBJ2-5, with TRBD1 matching over 8 bases. V lost 3 bases and J lost 5; bases outside the gene matches: 9. Germline CDR1 reads SGHTS; CDR2 reads YDEGEE. This CDR3 has 15 residues. The CDR3 nucleotides are TGTGCCAGCAGCTCCGAGACAGGGGTTTACGAGACCCAGTACTTC. Translating gives CASSSETGVYETQYF.

The chain has TRBV7-9 and TRBJ1-4, with D possibly matching TRBD1 (5 bases). Germline V lookup: CDR1 SEHNR, CDR2 FQNEAQ (reference sequence). V was cut by 4 bases and J by 5 bases, with 11 bases left in between. The CDR3 has 14 amino acids. The CDR3 nucleotides are TGTGCCAGCAGCTACCCAGGGTTAAATGAAAAACTGTTTTTT. As protein: CASSYPGLNEKLFF.

The CDR3 reads CASRTMTGSTYEQYF. Written as DNA, the CDR3 is TGTGCCAGCAGAACCATGACAGGGTCCACCTACGAGCAGTACTTC. This chain joins TRBV6-5 and TRBJ2-7; 7 positions match TRBD1. The CDR3 loop spans 15 amino acids. The germline V gene encodes CDR1 MNHEY and CDR2 SVGAGI. Trimming cost V 6 bases and J 2 bases; bases outside gene matches: 10.